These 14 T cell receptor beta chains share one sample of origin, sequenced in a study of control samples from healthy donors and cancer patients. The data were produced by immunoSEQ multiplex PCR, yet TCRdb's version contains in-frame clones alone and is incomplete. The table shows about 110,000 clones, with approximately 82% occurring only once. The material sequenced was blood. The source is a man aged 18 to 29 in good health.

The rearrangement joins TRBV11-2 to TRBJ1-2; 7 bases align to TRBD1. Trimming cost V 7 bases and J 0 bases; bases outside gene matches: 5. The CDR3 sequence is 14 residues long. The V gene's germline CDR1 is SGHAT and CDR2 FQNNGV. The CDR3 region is CASTGTDANYGYTF. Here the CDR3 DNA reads TGTGCCAGCACTGGGACAGATGCTAACTATGGCTACACCTTC.

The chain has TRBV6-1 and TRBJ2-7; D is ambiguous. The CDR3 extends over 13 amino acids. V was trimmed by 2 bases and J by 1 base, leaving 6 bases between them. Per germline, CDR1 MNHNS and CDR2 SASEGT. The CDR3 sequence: CASSELGSYEQYV. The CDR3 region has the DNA TGTGCCAGCAGTGAACTTGGGTCCTACGAGCAGTACGTC.

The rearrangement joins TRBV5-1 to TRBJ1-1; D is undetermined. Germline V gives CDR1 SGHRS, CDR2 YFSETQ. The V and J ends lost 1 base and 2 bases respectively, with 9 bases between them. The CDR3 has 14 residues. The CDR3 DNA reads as TGCGCCAGCAGCTTGAGTACGGTAAACACTGAAGCTTTCTTT. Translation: CASSLSTVNTEAFF.

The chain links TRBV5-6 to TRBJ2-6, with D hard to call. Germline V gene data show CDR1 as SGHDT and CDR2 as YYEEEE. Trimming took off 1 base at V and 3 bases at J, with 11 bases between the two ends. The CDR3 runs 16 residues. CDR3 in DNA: TGTGCCAGCAGCTTGATGGGTGCGTATGGGGCCAACGTCCTGACTTTC. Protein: CASSLMGAYGANVLTF.

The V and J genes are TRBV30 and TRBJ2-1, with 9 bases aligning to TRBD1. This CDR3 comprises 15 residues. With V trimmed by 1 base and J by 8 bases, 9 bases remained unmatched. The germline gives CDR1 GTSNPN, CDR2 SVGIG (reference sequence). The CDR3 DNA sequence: TGTGCCTGGAGTGATCAGGGACAGGGTATTTATGAGCAGTTCTTC. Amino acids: CAWSDQGQGIYEQFF.

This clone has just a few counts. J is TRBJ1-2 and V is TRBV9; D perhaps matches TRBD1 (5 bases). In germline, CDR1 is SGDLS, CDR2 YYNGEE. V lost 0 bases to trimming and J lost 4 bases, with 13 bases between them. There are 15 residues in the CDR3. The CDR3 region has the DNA TGTGCCAGCAGCGTAGAAACAGGTAAGGCCTATGGCTACACCTTC. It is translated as CASSVETGKAYGYTF.

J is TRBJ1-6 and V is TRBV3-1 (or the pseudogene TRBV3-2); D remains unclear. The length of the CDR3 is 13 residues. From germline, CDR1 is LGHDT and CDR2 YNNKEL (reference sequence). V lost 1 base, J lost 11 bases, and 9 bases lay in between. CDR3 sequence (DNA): TGTGCCAGCAGCCAAGCTGCGGGCGCACCCCTCCACTTT. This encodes CASSQAAGAPLHF.

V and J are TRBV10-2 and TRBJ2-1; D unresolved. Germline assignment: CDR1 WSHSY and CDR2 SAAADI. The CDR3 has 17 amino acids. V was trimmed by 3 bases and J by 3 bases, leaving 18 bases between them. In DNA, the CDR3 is TGCGCCAGCAGTGATTATTTTGGTAGGGCAAACTACAATGAGCAGTTCTTC. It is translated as CASSDYFGRANYNEQFF.

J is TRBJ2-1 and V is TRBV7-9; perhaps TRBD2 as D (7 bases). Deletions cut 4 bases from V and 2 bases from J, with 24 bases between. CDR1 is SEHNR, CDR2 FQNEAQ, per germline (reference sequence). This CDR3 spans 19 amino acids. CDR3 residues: CASSSHTRGGRSTYNEQFF. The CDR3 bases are TGTGCCAGCAGCTCTCACACTAGGGGGGGTCGGAGCACCTACAATGAGCAGTTCTTC.

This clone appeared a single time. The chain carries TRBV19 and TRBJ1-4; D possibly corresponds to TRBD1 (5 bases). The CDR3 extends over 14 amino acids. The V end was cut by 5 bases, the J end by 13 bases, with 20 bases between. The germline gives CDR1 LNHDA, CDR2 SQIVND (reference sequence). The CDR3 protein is CASSPGPGLIGLFF. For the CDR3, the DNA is TGTGCCAGTAGTCCGGGACCGGGGTTGATCGGACTGTTTTTT.

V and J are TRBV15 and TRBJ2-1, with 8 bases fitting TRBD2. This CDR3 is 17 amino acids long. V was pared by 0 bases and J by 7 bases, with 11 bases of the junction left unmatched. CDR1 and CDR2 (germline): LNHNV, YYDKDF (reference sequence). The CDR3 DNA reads TGTGCCACCAGCAGAGATCGGCTAGCGGGTGCCTGGAATGAGCAGTTCTTC. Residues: CATSRDRLAGAWNEQFF.

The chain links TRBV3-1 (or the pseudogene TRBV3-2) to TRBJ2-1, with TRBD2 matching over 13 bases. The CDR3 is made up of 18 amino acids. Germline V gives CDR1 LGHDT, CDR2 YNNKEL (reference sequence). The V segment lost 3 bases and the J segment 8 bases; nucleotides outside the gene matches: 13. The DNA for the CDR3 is TGTGCCAGCAGCCACATCTTGACTAGCGGGGGGTCCCGCCATGAGCAGTTCTTC. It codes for CASSHILTSGGSRHEQFF.

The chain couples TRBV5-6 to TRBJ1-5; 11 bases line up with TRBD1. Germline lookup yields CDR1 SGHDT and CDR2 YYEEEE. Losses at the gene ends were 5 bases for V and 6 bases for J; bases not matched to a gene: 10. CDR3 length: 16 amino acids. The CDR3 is CASSHAGDRGSQPQHF. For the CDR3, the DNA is TGTGCCAGCAGTCACGCCGGGGACAGGGGGAGTCAGCCCCAGCATTTT.

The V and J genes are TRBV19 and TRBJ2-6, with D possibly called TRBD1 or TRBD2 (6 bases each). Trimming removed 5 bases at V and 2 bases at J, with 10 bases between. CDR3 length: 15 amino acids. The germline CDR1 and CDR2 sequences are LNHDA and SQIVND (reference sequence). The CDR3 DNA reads TGTGCCAGTAGTCCGGAGGGGGCTGGGGCCAACGTCCTGACTTTC. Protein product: CASSPEGAGANVLTF.